These T cell receptor beta chains were read from a single sample in a study of blood T cell repertoires in COVID-19. The table came from immunoSEQ multiplex PCR; TCRdb's copy has only in-frame clones and leaves some out. The repertoire holds a few hundred thousand clones, with around nine tenths as singletons. The sequencing sample was made of PBMCs or T cells enriched from blood (not recorded which). These TCRs come from a woman younger than 45 who had recovered from COVID-19. The CDR3 runs from the conserved cysteine through the conserved F or W. D genes are given only for firm matches. Size values are once, few and many counts, or a class for expanded clones, and some rows have none.

abundance: NA; d_gene: NA; j_gene: TRBJ2-5; v_gene: TRBV21-1; CDR3nt: TGTGCCAGCCGCGAACCAGGGGTGTGGGAGACCCAGTACTTC; CDR3aa: CASREPGVWETQYF
abundance: NA; d_gene: NA; j_gene: TRBJ2-5; v_gene: TRBV7-9; CDR3nt: TGTGCCAGCAGCTTACGGAGATACCAAGAGACCCAGTACTTC; CDR3aa: CASSLRRYQETQYF
abundance: NA; d_gene: TRBD2; j_gene: TRBJ2-2; v_gene: TRBV5-6; CDR3nt: TGTGCCAGCAGCTTGGGGGCGGGAGCGAACACCGGGGAGCTGTTTTTT; CDR3aa: CASSLGAGANTGELFF
abundance: NA; d_gene: TRBD2; j_gene: TRBJ2-2; v_gene: TRBV19; CDR3nt: TGTGCCAGTAGTCCGAAGGGCGGGGGGCAGGCCGGGGAGCTGTTTTTT; CDR3aa: CASSPKGGGQAGELFF
abundance: NA; d_gene: TRBD1; j_gene: TRBJ1-2; v_gene: TRBV2; CDR3nt: TGTGCCAGCATGACGGGACAGACTAACTATGGCTACACCTTC; CDR3aa: CASMTGQTNYGYTF
abundance: NA; d_gene: NA; j_gene: TRBJ1-5; v_gene: TRBV7-2; CDR3nt: TGTGCCAGCAGCTTTAGGGCAGGGGCACCCAATCAGCCCCAGCATTTT; CDR3aa: CASSFRAGAPNQPQHF
abundance: NA; d_gene: NA; j_gene: TRBJ2-7; v_gene: TRBV10-3; CDR3nt: TGTGCCATCAGTGCACAGGACTACGAGCAGTACTTC; CDR3aa: CAISAQDYEQYF
abundance: NA; d_gene: TRBD1; j_gene: TRBJ1-2; v_gene: TRBV7-6; CDR3nt: TGTGCCAGCAGCGAAGAGGGGACAGTGGGCTACACCTTC; CDR3aa: CASSEEGTVGYTF
abundance: once; d_gene: TRBD1; j_gene: TRBJ1-4; v_gene: TRBV6-5; CDR3nt: TGTGCCAGCTGCGGGCCAGACAGGGGTAATGAAAAACTGTTTTTT; CDR3aa: CASCGPDRGNEKLFF
abundance: NA; d_gene: NA; j_gene: TRBJ2-7; v_gene: TRBV21-1; CDR3nt: TGTGCCAGCAGCGACCGGGACAGAAACTACGAGCAGTACTTC; CDR3aa: CASSDRDRNYEQYF
abundance: NA; d_gene: NA; j_gene: TRBJ1-4; v_gene: TRBV12-3/TRBV12-4; CDR3nt: TGTGCCAGCAGTTCGTCGGAAAAACTGTTTTTT; CDR3aa: CASSSSEKLFF
abundance: NA; d_gene: TRBD1; j_gene: TRBJ2-3; v_gene: TRBV5-4; CDR3nt: TGTGCCAGCAGCCAGGGGGCGTTGGGCACAGATACGCAGTATTTT; CDR3aa: CASSQGALGTDTQYF
abundance: NA; d_gene: NA; j_gene: TRBJ2-3; v_gene: TRBV5-1; CDR3nt: TGCGCCAGCAGCTTGGGGACTCCGCCAGATACGCAGTATTTT; CDR3aa: CASSLGTPPDTQYF